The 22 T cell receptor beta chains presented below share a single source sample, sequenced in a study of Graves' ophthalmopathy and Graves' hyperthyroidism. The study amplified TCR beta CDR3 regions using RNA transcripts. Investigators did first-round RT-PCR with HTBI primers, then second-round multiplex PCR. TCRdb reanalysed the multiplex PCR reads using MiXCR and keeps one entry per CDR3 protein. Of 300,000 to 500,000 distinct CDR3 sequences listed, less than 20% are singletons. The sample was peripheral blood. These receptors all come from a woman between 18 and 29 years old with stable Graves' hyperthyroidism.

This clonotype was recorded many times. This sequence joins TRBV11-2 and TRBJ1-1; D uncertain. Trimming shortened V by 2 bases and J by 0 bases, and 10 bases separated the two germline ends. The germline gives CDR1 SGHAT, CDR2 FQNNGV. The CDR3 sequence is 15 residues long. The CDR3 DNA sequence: TGTGCCAGCAGCTTAATGTTTAGCATGAACACTGAAGCTTTCTTT. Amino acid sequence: CASSLMFSMNTEAFF.

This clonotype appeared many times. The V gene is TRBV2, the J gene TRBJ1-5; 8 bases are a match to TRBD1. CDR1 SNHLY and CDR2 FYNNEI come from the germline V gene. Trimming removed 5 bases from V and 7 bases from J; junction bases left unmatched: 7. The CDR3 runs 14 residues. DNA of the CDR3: TGTGCCAGCAGTACCAGGGGGCGCGACCAGCCCCAGCATTTT. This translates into CASSTRGRDQPQHF.

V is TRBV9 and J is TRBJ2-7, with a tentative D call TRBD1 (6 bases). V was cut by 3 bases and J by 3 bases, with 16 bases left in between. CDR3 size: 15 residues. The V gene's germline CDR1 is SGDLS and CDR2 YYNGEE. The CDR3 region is CASSAKQGVNYEQYF. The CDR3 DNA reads TGTGCCAGCAGCGCCAAACAGGGAGTTAACTACGAGCAGTACTTC. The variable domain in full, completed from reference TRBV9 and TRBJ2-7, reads DSGVTQTPKHLITATGQRVTLRCSPRSGDLSVYWYQQSLDQGLQFLIQYYNGEERAKGNILERFSAQQFPDLHSELNLSSLELGDSALYFCASSAKQGVNYEQYFGPGTRLTVT.

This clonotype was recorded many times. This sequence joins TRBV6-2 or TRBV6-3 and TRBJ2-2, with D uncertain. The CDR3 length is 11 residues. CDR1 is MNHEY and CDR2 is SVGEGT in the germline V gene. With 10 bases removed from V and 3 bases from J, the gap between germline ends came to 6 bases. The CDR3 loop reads CATRYTGELFF. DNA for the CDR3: TGTGCCACTCGATACACCGGGGAGCTGTTTTTT.

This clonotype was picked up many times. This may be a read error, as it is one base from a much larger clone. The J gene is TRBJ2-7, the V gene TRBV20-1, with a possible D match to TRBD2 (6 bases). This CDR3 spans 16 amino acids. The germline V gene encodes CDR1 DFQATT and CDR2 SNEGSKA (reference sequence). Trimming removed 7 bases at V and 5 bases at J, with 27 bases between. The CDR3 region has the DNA TGCAGTGTTAAGCTCCCAGGGAGGCTGTTGTATGACGAGCAGTACTTC. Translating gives CSVKLPGRLLYDEQYF.

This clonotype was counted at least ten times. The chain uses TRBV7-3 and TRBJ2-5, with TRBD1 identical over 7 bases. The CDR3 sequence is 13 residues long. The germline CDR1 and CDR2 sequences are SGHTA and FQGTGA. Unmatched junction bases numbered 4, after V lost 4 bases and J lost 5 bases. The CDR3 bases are TGTGCCAGCAGCTCCGGGACAGCGGAGACCCAGTACTTC. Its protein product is CASSSGTAETQYF.

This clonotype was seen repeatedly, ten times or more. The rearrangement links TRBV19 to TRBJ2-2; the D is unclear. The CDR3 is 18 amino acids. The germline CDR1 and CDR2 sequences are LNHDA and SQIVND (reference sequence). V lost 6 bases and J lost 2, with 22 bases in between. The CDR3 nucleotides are TGTGCCAGTAGAGGTGTAGGACGGACCGTCCTAAACACCGGGGAGCTGTTTTTT. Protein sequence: CASRGVGRTVLNTGELFF.

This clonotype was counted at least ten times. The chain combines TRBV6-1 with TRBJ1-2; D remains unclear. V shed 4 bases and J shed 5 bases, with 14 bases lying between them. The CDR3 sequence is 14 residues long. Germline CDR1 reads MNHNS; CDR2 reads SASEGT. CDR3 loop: CASSGPRPLYGYTF. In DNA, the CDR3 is TGTGCCAGCAGTGGCCCTCGACCACTATATGGCTACACCTTC.

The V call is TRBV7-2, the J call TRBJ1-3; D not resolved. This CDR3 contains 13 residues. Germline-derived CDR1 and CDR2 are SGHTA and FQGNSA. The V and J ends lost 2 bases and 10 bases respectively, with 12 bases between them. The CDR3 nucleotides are TGTGCCAGCAGCTTAAACAAGGCGAAGACCATATATTTT. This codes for CASSLNKAKTIYF.

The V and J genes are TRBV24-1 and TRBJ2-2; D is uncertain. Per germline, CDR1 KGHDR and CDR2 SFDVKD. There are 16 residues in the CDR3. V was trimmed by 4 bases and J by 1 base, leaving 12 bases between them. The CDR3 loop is CATSDTLARNTGELFF. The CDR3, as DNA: TGTGCCACCAGTGACACCCTCGCCCGGAACACCGGGGAGCTGTTTTTT.

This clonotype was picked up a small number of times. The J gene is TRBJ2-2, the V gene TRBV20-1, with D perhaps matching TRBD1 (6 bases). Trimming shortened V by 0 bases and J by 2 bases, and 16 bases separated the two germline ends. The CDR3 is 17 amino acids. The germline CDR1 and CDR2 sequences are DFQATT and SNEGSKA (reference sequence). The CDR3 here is CSARDPAGVGNTGELFF. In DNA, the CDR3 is TGCAGTGCTAGAGATCCGGCAGGGGTCGGAAACACCGGGGAGCTGTTTTTT.

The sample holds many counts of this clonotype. CDR3: CASSSRQMEAFF. CDR3 in DNA: TGTGCCAGCAGCTCCCGACAGATGGAAGCTTTCTTT. The V gene is TRBV7-9, the J gene TRBJ1-1, with TRBD1 as a possible D gene (5 bases). CDR3 length: 12 amino acids. Trimming took 4 bases from V and 8 from J, leaving 11 bases between them. Germline lookup yields CDR1 SEHNR and CDR2 FQNEAQ (reference sequence).

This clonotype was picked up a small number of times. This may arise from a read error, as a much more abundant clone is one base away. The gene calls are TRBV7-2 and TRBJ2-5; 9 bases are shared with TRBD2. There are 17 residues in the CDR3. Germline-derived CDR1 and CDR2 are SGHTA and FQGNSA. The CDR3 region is CASSLGPLLAGEETKYF. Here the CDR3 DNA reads TGTGCCAGCAGCTTAGGGCCCCTTTTAGCGGGGGAAGAGACCAAGTACTTC.

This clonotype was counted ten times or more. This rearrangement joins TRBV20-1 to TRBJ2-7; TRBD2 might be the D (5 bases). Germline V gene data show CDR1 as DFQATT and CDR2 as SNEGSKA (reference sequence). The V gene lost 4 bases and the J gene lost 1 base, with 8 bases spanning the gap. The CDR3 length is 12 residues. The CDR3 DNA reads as TGCAGTGCTATACGGGGTTCCTACGAGCAGTACTTC. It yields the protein CSAIRGSYEQYF.

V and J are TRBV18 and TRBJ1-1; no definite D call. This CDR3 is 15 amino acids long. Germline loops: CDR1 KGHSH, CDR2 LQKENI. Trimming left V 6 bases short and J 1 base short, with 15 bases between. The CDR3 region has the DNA TGTGCCAGCTCCCCCAAAACCGACGCGAACACTGAAGCTTTCTTT. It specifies CASSPKTDANTEAFF.

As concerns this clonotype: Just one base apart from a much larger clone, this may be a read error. The CDR3 loop is CATTDLQRGSTQETQYF. The CDR3 nucleotides read TGTGCCACCACTGATTTGCAGCGGGGATCCACACAAGAGACCCAGTACTTC. V usage is TRBV24-1 and J usage is TRBJ2-5; 7 bases map to TRBD2. CDR1 KGHDR and CDR2 SFDVKD come from the germline V gene. The CDR3 covers 17 residues.

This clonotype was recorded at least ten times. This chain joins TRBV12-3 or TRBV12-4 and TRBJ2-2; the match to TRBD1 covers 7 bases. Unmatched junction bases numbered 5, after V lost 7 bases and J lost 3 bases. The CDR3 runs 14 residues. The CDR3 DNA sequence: TGTGCCAGCAAGGGACAGAGGGACACCGGGGAGCTGTTTTTT. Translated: CASKGQRDTGELFF.

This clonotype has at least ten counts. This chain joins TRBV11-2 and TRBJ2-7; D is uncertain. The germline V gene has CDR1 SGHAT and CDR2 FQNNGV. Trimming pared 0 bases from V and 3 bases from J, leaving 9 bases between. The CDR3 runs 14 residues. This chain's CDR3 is CASSLDPQIYEQYF. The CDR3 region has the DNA TGTGCCAGCAGCTTAGATCCGCAGATCTACGAGCAGTACTTC.

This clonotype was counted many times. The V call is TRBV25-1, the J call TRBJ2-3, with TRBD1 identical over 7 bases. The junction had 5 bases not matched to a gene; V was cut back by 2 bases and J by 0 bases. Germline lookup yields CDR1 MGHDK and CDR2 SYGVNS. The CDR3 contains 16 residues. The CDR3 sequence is CASSERGGASTDTQYF. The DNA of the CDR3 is TGTGCCAGCAGTGAACGAGGGGGCGCGAGCACAGATACGCAGTATTTT.

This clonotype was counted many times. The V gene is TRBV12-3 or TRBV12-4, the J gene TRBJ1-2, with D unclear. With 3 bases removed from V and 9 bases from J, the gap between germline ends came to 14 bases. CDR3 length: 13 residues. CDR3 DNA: TGTGCCAGCAGTTTGGTTCGAGGATATCGCTACACCTTC. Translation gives CASSLVRGYRYTF.

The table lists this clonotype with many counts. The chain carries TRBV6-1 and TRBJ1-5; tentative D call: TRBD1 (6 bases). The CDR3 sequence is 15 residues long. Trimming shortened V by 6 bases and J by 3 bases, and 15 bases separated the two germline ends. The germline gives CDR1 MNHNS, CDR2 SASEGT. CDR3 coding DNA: TGTGCCAGCAGCCCCACAGGGTCTTTCAATCAGCCCCAGCATTTT. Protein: CASSPTGSFNQPQHF.

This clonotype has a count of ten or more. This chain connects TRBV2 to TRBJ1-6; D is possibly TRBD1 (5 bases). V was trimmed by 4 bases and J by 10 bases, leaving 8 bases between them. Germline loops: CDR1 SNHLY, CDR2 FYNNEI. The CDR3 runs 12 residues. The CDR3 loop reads CASSGGGSPLHF. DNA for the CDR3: TGTGCCAGCAGTGGGGGGGGATCACCCCTCCACTTT.